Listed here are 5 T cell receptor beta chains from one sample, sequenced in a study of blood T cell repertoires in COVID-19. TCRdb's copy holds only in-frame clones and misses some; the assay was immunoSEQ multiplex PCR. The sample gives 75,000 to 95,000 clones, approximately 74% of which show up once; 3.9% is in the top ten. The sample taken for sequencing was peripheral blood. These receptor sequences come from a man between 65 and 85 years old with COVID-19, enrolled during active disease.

The CDR3 sequence is CASSEGSGRETQYF. The CDR3 DNA reads as TGTGCCAGCAGTGAAGGGTCTGGCCGAGAGACCCAGTACTTC. The chain recombines TRBV6-1 with TRBJ2-5; D is unresolved. Germline V gene data show CDR1 as MNHNS and CDR2 as SASEGT. V was cut by 1 base and J by 4 bases, with 10 bases left in between. CDR3 length equals 14 residues.

DNA of the CDR3: TGTGCCATCAGTGGGACTAGCGGGAGTCCGTCCGGGGAGCTGTTTTTT. This encodes CAISGTSGSPSGELFF. V usage is TRBV10-3 and J usage is TRBJ2-2, with TRBD2 identical over 13 bases. J lost 6 bases, V lost 4 bases, and 5 bases had no gene match. CDR1 ENHRY and CDR2 SYGVKD come from the germline V gene. The CDR3 spans 16 residues.

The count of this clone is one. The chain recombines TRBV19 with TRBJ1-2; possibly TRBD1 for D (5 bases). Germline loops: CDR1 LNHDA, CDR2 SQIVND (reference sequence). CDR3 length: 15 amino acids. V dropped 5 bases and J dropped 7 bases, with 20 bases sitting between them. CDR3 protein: CASSVGLRSSGGYTF. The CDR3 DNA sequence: TGTGCCAGTAGTGTGGGACTGCGAAGTTCTGGTGGCTACACCTTC.

The CDR3 reads CASSPTTGGNQPQHF. The CDR3 nucleotides are TGTGCCAGCAGCCCCACAACAGGTGGGAATCAGCCCCAGCATTTT. This chain joins TRBV9 and TRBJ1-5; tentative D call: TRBD1 (5 bases). The length of the CDR3 is 15 residues. The V gene's germline CDR1 is SGDLS and CDR2 YYNGEE. V lost 4 bases and J lost 4, with 15 bases in between.

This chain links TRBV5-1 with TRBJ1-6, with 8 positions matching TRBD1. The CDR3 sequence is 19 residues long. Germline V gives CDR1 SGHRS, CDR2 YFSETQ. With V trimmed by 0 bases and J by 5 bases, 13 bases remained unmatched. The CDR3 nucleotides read TGCGCCAGCAGCTTGGCCCCTCCGGACAGGGATCTAAATAATTCACCCCTCCACTTT. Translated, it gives CASSLAPPDRDLNNSPLHF.